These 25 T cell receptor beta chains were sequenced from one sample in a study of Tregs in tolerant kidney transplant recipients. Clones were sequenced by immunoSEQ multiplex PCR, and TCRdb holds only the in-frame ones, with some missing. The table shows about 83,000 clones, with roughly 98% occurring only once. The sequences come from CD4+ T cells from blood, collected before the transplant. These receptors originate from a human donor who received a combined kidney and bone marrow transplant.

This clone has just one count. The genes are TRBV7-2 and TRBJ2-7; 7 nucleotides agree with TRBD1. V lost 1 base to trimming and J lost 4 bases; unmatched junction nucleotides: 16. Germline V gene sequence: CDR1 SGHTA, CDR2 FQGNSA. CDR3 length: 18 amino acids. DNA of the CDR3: TGTGCCAGCAGCTTAGAACCGGCAGGGGGTGACTTACTGTACGAGCAGTACTTC. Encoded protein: CASSLEPAGGDLLYEQYF.

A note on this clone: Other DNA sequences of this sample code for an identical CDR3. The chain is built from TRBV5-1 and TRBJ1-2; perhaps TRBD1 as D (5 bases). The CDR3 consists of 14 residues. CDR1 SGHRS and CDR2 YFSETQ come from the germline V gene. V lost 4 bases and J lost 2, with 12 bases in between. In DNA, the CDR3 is TGCGCCAGCAGCCTGGGGCCCGAAAACTATGGCTACACCTTC. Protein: CASSLGPENYGYTF.

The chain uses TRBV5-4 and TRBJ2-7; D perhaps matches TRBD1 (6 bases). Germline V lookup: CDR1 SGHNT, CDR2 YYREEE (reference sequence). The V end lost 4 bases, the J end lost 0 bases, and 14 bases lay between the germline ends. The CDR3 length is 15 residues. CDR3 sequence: CASSPGAPLSYEQYF. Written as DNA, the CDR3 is TGTGCCAGCAGCCCAGGGGCCCCGCTCTCCTACGAGCAGTACTTC.

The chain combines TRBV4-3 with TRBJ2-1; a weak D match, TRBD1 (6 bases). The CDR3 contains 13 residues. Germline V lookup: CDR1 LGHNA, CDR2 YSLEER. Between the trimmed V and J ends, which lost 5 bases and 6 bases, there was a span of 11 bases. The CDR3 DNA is TGCGCCAGCAGCGGGCAGGGGATCAATGAGCAGTTCTTC. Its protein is CASSGQGINEQFF.

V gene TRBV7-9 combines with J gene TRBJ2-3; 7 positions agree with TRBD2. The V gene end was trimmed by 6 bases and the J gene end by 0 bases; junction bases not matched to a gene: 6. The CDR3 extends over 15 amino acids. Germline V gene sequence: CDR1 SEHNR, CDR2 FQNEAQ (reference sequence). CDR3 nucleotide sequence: TGTGCCAGCAGTATGGGAGGGCCTAGCACAGATACGCAGTATTTT. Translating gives CASSMGGPSTDTQYF.

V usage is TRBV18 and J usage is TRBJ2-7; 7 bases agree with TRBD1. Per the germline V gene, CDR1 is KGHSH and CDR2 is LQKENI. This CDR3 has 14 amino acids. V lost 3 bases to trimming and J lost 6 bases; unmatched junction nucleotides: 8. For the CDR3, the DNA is TGTGCCAGCTCACCCCCGGGACAGACTTTCGAGCAGTACTTC. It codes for CASSPPGQTFEQYF. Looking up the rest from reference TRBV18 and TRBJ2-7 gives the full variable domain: NAGVMQNPRHLVRRRGQEARLRCSPMKGHSHVYWYRQLPEEGLKFMVYLQKENIIDESGMPKERFSAEFPKEGPSILRIQQVVRGDSAAYFCASSPPGQTFEQYFGPGTRLTVT.

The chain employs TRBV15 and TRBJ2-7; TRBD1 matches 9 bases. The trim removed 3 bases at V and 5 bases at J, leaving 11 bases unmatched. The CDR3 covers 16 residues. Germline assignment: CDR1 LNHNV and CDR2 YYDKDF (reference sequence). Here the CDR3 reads CATSRAYGTGLHEQYF. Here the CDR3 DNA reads TGTGCCACCAGCAGGGCATACGGGACAGGGCTCCACGAGCAGTACTTC. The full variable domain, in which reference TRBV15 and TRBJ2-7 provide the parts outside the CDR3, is DAMVIQNPRYQVTQFGKPVTLSCSQTLNHNVMYWYQQKSSQAPKLLFHYYDKDFNNEADTPDNFQSRRPNTSFCFLDIRSPGLGDTAMYLCATSRAYGTGLHEQYFGPGTRLTVT.

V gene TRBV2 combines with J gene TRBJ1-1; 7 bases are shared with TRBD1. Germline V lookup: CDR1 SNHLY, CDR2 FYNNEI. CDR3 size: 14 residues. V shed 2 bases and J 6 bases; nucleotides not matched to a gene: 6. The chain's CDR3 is CASSEQGVGPEAFF. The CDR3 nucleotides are TGTGCCAGCAGTGAACAGGGGGTTGGGCCTGAAGCTTTCTTT.

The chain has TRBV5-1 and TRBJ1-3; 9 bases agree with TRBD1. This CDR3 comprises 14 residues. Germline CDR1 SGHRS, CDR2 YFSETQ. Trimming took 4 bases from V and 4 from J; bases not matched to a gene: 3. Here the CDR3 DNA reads TGCGCCAGCAGCCCCGGACAGGGGGGAAACACCATATATTTT. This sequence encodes CASSPGQGGNTIYF.

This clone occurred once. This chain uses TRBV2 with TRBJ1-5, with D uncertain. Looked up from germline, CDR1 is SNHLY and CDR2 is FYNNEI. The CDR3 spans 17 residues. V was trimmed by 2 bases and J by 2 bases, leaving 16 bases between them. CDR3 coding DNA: TGTGCCAGCAGTGAAATTCGGGGTAGGGAAGGCAATCAGCCCCAGCATTTT. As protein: CASSEIRGREGNQPQHF. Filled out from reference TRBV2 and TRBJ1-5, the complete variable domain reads EPEVTQTPSHQVTQMGQEVILRCVPISNHLYFYWYRQILGQKVEFLVSFYNNEISEKSEIFDDQFSVERPDGSNFTLKIRSTKLEDSAMYFCASSEIRGREGNQPQHFGDGTRLSIL.

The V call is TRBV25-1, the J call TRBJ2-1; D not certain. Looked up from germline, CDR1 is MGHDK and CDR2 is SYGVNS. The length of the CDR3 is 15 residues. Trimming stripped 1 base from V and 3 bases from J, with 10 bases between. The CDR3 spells CASSESQNSYNEQFF. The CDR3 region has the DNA TGTGCCAGCAGTGAATCCCAGAACAGCTACAATGAGCAGTTCTTC. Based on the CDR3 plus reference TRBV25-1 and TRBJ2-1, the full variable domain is EADIYQTPRYLVIGTGKKITLECSQTMGHDKMYWYQQDPGMELHLIHYSYGVNSTEKGDLSSESTVSRIRTEHFPLTLESARPSHTSQYLCASSESQNSYNEQFFGPGTRLTVL.

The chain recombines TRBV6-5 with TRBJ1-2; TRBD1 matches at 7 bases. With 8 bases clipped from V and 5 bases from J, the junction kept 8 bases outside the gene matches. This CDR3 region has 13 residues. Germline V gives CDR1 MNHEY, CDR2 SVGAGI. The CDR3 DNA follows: TGTGCCAGCCTTGGGGACAGATGGTATGGCTACACCTTC. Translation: CASLGDRWYGYTF.

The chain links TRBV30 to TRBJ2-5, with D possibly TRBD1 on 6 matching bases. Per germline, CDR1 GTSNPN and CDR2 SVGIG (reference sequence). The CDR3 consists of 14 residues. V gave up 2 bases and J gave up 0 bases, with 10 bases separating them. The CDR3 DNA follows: TGTGCCTGGAGTCACAGGGAGTACCAAGAGACCCAGTACTTC. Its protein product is CAWSHREYQETQYF.

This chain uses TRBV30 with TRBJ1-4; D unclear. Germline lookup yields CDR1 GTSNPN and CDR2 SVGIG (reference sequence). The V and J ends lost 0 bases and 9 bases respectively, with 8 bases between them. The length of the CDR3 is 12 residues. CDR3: CAWSVSTQKLFF. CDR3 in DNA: TGTGCCTGGAGTGTTTCCACTCAAAAACTGTTTTTT.

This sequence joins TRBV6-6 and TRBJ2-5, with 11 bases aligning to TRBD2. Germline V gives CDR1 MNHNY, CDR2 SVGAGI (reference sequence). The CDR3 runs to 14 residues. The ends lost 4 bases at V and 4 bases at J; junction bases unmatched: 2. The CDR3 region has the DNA TGTGCCAGCAGTTCTAGCGGGAGGCGAGAGACCCAGTACTTC. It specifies CASSSSGRRETQYF.

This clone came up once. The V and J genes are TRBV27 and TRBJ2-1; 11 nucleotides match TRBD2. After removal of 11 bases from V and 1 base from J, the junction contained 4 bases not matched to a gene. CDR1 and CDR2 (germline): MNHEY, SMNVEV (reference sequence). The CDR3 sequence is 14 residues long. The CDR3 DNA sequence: TGTGCCTCAACTAGCGGGAGTTCCTACAATGAGCAGTTCTTC. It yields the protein CASTSGSSYNEQFF.

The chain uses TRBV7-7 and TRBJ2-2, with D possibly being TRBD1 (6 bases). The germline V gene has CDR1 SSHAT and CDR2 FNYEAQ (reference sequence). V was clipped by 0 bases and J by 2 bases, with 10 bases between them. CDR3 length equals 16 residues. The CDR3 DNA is TGTGCCAGCAGCTTAGCGGGGACACCTAACACCGGGGAGCTGTTTTTT. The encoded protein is CASSLAGTPNTGELFF.

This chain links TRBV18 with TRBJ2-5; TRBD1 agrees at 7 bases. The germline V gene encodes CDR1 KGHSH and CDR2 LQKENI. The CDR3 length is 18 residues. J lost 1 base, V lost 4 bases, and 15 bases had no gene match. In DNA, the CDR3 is TGTGCCAGCTCACTGGAGGATAGGGGGCTGTACTTCCAAGAGACCCAGTACTTC. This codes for CASSLEDRGLYFQETQYF.

The CDR3 DNA follows: TGTGCCAGCAGGAAGGACAGGGATCAGCCCCAGCATTTT. Its protein is CASRKDRDQPQHF. The chain carries TRBV6-1 and TRBJ1-5, with 8 bases matching TRBD1. This CDR3 has 13 residues. Trimming removed 6 bases from V and 5 bases from J; junction bases left unmatched: 3. CDR1 is MNHNS, CDR2 SASEGT, per germline.

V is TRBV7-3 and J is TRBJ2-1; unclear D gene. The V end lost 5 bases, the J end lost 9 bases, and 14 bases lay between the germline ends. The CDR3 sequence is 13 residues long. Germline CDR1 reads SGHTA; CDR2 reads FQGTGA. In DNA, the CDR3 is TGTGCCAGCAGCCCCCCAGGTTGGCTTGAGCAGTTCTTC. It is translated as CASSPPGWLEQFF. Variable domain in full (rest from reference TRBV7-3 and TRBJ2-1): GAGVSQTPSNKVTEKGKYVELRCDPISGHTALYWYRQSLGQGPEFLIYFQGTGAADDSGLPNDRFFAVRPEGSVSTLKIQRTERGDSAVYLCASSPPGWLEQFFGPGTRLTVL.

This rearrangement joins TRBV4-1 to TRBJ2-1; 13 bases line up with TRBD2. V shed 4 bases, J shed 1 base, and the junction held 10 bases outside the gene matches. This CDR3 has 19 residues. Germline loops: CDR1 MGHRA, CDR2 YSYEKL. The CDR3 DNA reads TGCGCCAGCAGCCGAAGTCCCCGGACTAGCGGGAGTTCCTACAATGAGCAGTTCTTC. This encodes CASSRSPRTSGSSYNEQFF.

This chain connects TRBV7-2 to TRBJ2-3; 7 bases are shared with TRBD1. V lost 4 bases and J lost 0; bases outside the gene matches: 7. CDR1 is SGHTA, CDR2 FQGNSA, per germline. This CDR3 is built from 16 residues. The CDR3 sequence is CASSSRQGLSTDTQYF. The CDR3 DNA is TGTGCCAGCAGCTCTAGACAGGGTCTAAGCACAGATACGCAGTATTTT.

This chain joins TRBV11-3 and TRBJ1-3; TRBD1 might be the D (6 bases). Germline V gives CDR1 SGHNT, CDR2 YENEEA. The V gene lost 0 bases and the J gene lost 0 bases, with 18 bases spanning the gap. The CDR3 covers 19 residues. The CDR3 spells CASSLDYGGPWSSGNTIYF. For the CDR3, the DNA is TGTGCCAGCAGCTTAGATTACGGGGGGCCATGGAGCTCTGGAAACACCATATATTTT. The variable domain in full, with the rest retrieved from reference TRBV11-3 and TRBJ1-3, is EAGVVQSPRYKIIEKKQPVAFWCNPISGHNTLYWYLQNLGQGPELLIRYENEEAVDDSQLPKDRFSAERLKGVDSTLKIQPAELGDSAVYLCASSLDYGGPWSSGNTIYFGEGSWLTVV.

The CDR3 here is CARREHEKLFF. The CDR3 coding sequence is TGTGCCCGCCGGGAGCATGAAAAACTGTTTTTT. The chain is built from TRBV30 and TRBJ1-4; D gene unclear. Trimming took 8 bases from V and 6 from J, leaving 10 bases between them. CDR3 size: 11 residues. Germline loops: CDR1 GTSNPN, CDR2 SVGIG (reference sequence).

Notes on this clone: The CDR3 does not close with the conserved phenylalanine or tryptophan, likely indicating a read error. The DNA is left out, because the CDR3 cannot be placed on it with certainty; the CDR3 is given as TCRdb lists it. CDR3 loop: CASSPGIGTNPAT. The chain uses TRBV18 and TRBJ2-7; the listed D gene, TRBD1, was not tested against the DNA. Both ends counted, the CDR3 spans 13 residues. From germline, CDR1 is KGHSH and CDR2 LQKENI.